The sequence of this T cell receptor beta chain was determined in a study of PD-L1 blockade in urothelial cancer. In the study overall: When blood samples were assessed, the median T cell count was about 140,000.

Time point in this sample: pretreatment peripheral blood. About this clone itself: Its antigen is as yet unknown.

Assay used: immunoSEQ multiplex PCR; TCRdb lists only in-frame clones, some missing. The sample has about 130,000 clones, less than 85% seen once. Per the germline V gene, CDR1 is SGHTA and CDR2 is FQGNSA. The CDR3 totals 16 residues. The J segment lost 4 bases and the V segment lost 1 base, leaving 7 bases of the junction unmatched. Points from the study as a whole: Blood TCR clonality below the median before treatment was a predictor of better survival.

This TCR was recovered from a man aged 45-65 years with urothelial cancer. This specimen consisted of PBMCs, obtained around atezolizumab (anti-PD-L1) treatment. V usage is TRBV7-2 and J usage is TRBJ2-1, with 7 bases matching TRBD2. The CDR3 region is CASSLGGGRVYNEQFF. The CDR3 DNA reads TGTGCCAGCAGCTTAGGGGGGGGAAGGGTTTACAATGAGCAGTTCTTC.